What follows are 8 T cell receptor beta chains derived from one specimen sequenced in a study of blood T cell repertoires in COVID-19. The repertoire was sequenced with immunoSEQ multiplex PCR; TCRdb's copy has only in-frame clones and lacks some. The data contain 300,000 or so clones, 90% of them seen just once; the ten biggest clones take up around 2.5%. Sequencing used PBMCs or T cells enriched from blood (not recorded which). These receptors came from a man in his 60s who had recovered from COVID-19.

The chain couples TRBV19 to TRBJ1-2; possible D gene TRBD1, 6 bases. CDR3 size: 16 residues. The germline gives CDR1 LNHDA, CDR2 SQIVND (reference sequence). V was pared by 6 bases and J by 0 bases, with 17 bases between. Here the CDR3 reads CASSPDGTNPNYGYTF. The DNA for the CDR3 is TGTGCCAGTAGCCCTGACGGGACAAACCCTAACTATGGCTACACCTTC.

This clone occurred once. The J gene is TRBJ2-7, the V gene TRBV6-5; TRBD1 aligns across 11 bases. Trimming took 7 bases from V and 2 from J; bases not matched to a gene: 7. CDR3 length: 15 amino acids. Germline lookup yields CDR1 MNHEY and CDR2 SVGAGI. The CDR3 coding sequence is TGTGCCAGCACCCTAGGGACAGGGGGTGCCTACGAGCAGTACTTC. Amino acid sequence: CASTLGTGGAYEQYF.

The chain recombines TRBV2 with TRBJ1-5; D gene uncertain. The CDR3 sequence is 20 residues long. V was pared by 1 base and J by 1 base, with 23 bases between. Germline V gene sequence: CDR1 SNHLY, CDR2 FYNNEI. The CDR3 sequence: CASSEVLGELVGGSNQPQHF. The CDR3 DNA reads TGTGCCAGCAGTGAAGTACTCGGGGAGCTAGTAGGAGGGAGCAATCAGCCCCAGCATTTT.

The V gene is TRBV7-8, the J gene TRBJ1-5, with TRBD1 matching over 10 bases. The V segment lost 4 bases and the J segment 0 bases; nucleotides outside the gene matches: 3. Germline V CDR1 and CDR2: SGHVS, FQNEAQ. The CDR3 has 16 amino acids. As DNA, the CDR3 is TGTGCCAGCAGCTCCGGGACAGGGGTTAGCAATCAGCCCCAGCATTTT. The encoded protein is CASSSGTGVSNQPQHF.

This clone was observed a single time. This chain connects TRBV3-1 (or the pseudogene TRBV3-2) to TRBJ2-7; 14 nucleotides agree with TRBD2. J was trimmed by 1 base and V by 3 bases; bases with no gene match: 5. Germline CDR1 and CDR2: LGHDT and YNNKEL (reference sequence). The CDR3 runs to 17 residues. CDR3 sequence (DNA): TGTGCCAGCAGCCAGACTAGCGGGGGGGCCTCTTCCTACGAGCAGTACTTC. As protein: CASSQTSGGASSYEQYF.

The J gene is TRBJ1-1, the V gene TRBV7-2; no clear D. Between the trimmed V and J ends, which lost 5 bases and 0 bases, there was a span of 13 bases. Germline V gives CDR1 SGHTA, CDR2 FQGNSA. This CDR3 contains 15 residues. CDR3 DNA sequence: TGTGCCAGCAGCCCAGGTGGCCGCATGAACACTGAAGCTTTCTTT. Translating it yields CASSPGGRMNTEAFF.

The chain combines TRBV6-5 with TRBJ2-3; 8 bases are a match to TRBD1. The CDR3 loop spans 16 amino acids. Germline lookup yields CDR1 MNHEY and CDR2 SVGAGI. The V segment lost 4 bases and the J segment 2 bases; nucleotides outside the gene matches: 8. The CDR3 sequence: CASSWTGMGTTDTQYF. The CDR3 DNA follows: TGTGCCAGCAGTTGGACAGGGATGGGAACCACAGATACGCAGTATTTT.

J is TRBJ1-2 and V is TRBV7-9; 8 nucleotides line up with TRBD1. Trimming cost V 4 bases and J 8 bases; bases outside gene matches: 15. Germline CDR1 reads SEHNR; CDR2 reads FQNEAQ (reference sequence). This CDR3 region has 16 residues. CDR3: CASSSGPGQGAQGYTF. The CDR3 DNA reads TGTGCCAGCAGCTCCGGCCCGGGGCAGGGGGCTCAAGGCTACACCTTC. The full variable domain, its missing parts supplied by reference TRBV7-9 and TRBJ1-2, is DTGVSQNPRHKITKRGQNVTFRCDPISEHNRLYWYRQTLGQGPEFLTYFQNEAQLEKSRLLSDRFSAERPKGSFSTLEIQRTEQGDSAMYLCASSSGPGQGAQGYTFGSGTRLTVV.